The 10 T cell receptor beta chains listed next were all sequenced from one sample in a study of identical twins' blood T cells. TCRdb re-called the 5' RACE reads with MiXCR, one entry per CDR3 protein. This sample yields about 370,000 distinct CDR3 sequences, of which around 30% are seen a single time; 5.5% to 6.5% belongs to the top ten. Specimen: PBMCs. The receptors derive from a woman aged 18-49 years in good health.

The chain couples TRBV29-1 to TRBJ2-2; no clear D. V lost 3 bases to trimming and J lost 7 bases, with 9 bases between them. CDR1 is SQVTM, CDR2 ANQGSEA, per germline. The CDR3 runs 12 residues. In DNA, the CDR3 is TGCAGCGTTGAGGAAGTTGTCGGGGAGCTGTTTTTT. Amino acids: CSVEEVVGELFF.

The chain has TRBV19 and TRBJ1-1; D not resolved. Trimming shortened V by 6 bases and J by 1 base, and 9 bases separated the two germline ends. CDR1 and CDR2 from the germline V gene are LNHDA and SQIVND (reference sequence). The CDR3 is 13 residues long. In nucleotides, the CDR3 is TGTGCCAGTAGGGGAGGTGGGAACACTGAAGCTTTCTTT. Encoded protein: CASRGGGNTEAFF. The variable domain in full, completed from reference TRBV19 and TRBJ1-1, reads DGGITQSPKYLFRKEGQNVTLSCEQNLNHDAMYWYRQDPGQGLRLIYYSQIVNDFQKGDIAEGYSVSREKKESFPLTVTSAQKNPTAFYLCASRGGGNTEAFFGQGTRLTVV.

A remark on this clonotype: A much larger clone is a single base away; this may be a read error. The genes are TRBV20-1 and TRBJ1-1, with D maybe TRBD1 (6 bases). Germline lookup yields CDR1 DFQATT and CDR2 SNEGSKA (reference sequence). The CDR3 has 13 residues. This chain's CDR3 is CSARTGAYTEALF. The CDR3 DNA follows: TGCAGTGCTAGAACGGGGGCCTACACTGAAGCTCTCTTT.

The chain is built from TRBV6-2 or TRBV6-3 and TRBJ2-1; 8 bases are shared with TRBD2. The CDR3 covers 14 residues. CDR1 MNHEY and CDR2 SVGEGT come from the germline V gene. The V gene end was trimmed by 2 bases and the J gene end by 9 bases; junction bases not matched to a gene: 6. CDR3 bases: TGTGCCAGCAGTTACCCAGCGGGAGTAATTGAGCAGTTCTTC. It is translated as CASSYPAGVIEQFF.

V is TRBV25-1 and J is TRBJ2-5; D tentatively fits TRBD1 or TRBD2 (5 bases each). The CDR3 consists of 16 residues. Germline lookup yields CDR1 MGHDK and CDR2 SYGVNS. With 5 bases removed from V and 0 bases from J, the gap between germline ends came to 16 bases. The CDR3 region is CASSRQRTDYQETQYF. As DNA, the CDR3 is TGTGCCAGCAGTAGACAGCGGACGGATTACCAAGAGACCCAGTACTTC.

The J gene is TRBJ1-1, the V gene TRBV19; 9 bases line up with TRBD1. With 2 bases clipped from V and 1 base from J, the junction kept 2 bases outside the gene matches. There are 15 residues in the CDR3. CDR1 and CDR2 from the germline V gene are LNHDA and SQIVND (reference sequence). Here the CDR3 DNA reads TGTGCCAGTAGTATAACGGACAGGGGGAACACTGAAGCTTTCTTT. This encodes CASSITDRGNTEAFF.

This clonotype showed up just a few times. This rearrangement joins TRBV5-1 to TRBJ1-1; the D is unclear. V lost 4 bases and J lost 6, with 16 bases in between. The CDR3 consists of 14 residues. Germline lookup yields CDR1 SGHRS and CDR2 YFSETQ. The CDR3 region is CASSPAVGIAEAFF. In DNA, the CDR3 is TGCGCCAGCAGCCCGGCGGTCGGAATCGCTGAAGCTTTCTTT.

CDR3 sequence reads: CASSLAYLRSAGYGYTF. The CDR3 DNA follows: TGTGCCAGCAGCTTAGCCTATCTTCGATCTGCCGGCTATGGCTACACCTTC. The rearrangement links TRBV11-2 to TRBJ1-2; D remains ambiguous. Germline V gene data show CDR1 as SGHAT and CDR2 as FQNNGV. Trimming left V 1 base short and J 4 bases short, with 19 bases between. The CDR3 totals 17 residues. Full variable domain (outside the CDR3, taken from reference TRBV11-2 and TRBJ1-2): EAGVAQSPRYKIIEKRQSVAFWCNPISGHATLYWYQQILGQGPKLLIQFQNNGVVDDSQLPKDRFSAERLKGVDSTLKIQPAKLEDSAVYLCASSLAYLRSAGYGYTFGSGTRLTVV.

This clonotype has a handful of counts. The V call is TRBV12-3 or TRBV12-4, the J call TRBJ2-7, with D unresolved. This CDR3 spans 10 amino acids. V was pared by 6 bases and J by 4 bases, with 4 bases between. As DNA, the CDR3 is TGTGCCAGCAGCCGATACGAGCAGTACTTC. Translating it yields CASSRYEQYF.

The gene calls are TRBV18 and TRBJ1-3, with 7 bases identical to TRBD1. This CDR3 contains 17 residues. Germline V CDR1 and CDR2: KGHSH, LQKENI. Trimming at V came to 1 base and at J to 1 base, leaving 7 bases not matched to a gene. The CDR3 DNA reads TGTGCCAGCTCACCACAATTCGGGACAGTTTCTGGAAACACCATATATTTT. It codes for CASSPQFGTVSGNTIYF. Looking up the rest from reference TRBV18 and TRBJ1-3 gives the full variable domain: NAGVMQNPRHLVRRRGQEARLRCSPMKGHSHVYWYRQLPEEGLKFMVYLQKENIIDESGMPKERFSAEFPKEGPSILRIQQVVRGDSAAYFCASSPQFGTVSGNTIYFGEGSWLTVV.